The next 24 T cell receptor beta chains were all read from a single sample in a study of T-cell reconstitution after alpha-beta-depleted transplantation in children. A library of TCRbeta sequences, prepared with unique molecular identifiers, was generated. Each CDR3 protein is one row after TCRdb ran MiXCR on the PCR reads. The sample includes approximately 340,000 distinct CDR3 sequences, approximately 10% of them seen just once. The sequencing used PBMCs from the stem cell graft donor, collected from the stem cell graft. Source of these receptors: a human donor who donated a stem cell graft to a child with acute lymphoblastic leukemia.

The rearrangement uses TRBV14 and TRBJ2-1; no reliable D call. Germline values: CDR1 SGHDN, CDR2 FVKESK. The CDR3 is 13 residues long. V was cut by 0 bases and J by 8 bases, with 8 bases left in between. The CDR3 sequence is CASSQDLEDEQFF. As DNA, the CDR3 is TGTGCCAGCAGCCAAGATTTAGAGGATGAGCAGTTCTTC.

This chain uses TRBV20-1 with TRBJ2-5, with a tentative D call TRBD2 (5 bases). The CDR3 extends over 14 amino acids. Germline-derived CDR1 and CDR2 are DFQATT and SNEGSKA (reference sequence). The V and J ends lost 1 base and 3 bases respectively, with 12 bases between them. DNA for the CDR3: TGCAGTGCTAGAGGGCTAGCACGAAAAGAGACCCAGTACTTC. This gives the protein CSARGLARKETQYF.

This chain connects TRBV7-2 to TRBJ2-3; D remains ambiguous. Per germline, CDR1 SGHTA and CDR2 FQGNSA. V was clipped by 4 bases and J by 4 bases, with 9 bases between them. There are 13 residues in the CDR3. CDR3 in DNA: TGTGCCAGCAGCTGGTCCCGCGCAGATACGCAGTATTTT. Its translation: CASSWSRADTQYF.

This clonotype was seen at least ten times. The rearrangement links TRBV5-1 to TRBJ2-1, with D possibly called TRBD1 or TRBD2 (6 bases each). The CDR3 contains 15 residues. Trimming shortened V by 4 bases and J by 8 bases, and 19 bases separated the two germline ends. The germline V gene encodes CDR1 SGHRS and CDR2 YFSETQ. The CDR3 reads CASSPKGGVIYEQFF. In DNA, the CDR3 is TGCGCCAGCAGCCCCAAGGGGGGAGTCATCTATGAGCAGTTCTTC. The full variable domain, completed using reference TRBV5-1 and TRBJ2-1, is KAGVTQTPRYLIKTRGQQVTLSCSPISGHRSVSWYQQTPGQGLQFLFEYFSETQRNKGNFPGRFSGRQFSNSRSEMNVSTLELGDSALYLCASSPKGGVIYEQFFGPGTRLTVL.

Many counts were recorded for this clonotype. The chain employs TRBV12-3 or TRBV12-4 and TRBJ1-5, with D maybe TRBD1 (5 bases). V was clipped by 4 bases and J by 0 bases, with 13 bases between them. CDR3 size: 16 residues. CDR3 protein: CASSSGPIHSNQPQHF. The CDR3 nucleotides are TGTGCCAGCAGTTCAGGGCCGATACATAGCAATCAGCCCCAGCATTTT.

This chain uses TRBV19 with TRBJ2-3; 7 nucleotides match TRBD1. Germline V lookup: CDR1 LNHDA, CDR2 SQIVND (reference sequence). V trimming: 6 bases; J trimming: 2 bases; junction bases outside the gene matches: 5. This CDR3 spans 14 amino acids. CDR3 DNA sequence: TGTGCCAGTAGAGCTACAGGGGCCACAGATACGCAGTATTTT. Translating gives CASRATGATDTQYF.

This clonotype has ten or more counts. This chain links TRBV24-1 with TRBJ2-2, with D possibly being TRBD1 (5 bases). The length of the CDR3 is 16 residues. The V and J ends lost 1 base and 7 bases respectively, with 15 bases between them. The germline V gene encodes CDR1 KGHDR and CDR2 SFDVKD. As DNA, the CDR3 is TGTGCCACCAGTGATTTAGGCAGGGATTTGGACGGGGAGCTGTTTTTT. It is translated as CATSDLGRDLDGELFF.

This clonotype was counted only a few times. V gene TRBV4-3 combines with J gene TRBJ2-2; D might be TRBD1 (5 bases). Germline CDR1 and CDR2: LGHNA and YSLEER. CDR3 length: 16 amino acids. The V end was cut by 2 bases, the J end by 2 bases, with 12 bases between. The CDR3 protein is CASSQIDSPNTGELFF. Here the CDR3 DNA reads TGCGCCAGCAGCCAAATCGACAGCCCCAACACCGGGGAGCTGTTTTTT.

This clonotype was counted between two and nine times. J is TRBJ2-2 and V is TRBV28; tentatively, D is TRBD1 or TRBD2 (6 bases each). V was shortened by 7 bases and J by 7 bases, with 19 bases between the two germline ends. The CDR3 consists of 15 residues. CDR1 and CDR2 from the germline V gene are MDHEN and SYDVKM. CDR3 sequence reads: CASNDGGERIGELFF. CDR3 nucleotides: TGTGCCAGCAATGACGGGGGCGAAAGGATCGGGGAGCTGTTTTTT.

This clonotype has at least ten counts. The chain has TRBV5-1 and TRBJ2-1; D could derive from TRBD1 or TRBD2 (5 bases each). This CDR3 is built from 13 residues. Germline lookup yields CDR1 SGHRS and CDR2 YFSETQ. Trimming left V 2 bases short and J 9 bases short, with 12 bases between. This chain's CDR3 is CASSLEGMSEQFF. In nucleotides, the CDR3 is TGCGCCAGCAGCTTAGAGGGGATGAGTGAGCAGTTCTTC.

Only a few counts were recorded for this clonotype. This sequence joins TRBV6-1 and TRBJ1-1, with D tentatively TRBD1 (6 bases). This CDR3 has 13 residues. Germline V lookup: CDR1 MNHNS, CDR2 SASEGT. Trimming removed 7 bases at V and 7 bases at J, with 16 bases between. CDR3 protein: CASTEWGAGEAFF. DNA for the CDR3: TGTGCCAGCACCGAGTGGGGGGCCGGTGAAGCTTTCTTT.

In its sample, this clonotype was seen a few times. The chain couples TRBV7-9 to TRBJ2-7, with D perhaps TRBD1 (5 bases). The CDR3 loop spans 16 amino acids. Germline CDR1 and CDR2: SEHNR and FQNEAQ (reference sequence). The V end was cut by 5 bases, the J end by 3 bases, with 20 bases between. The CDR3 nucleotides are TGTGCCAGCAGCACCACCAGAGAAGGGGCTGGCTACGAGCAGTACTTC. It encodes CASSTTREGAGYEQYF. Full variable domain (missing parts from reference TRBV7-9 and TRBJ2-7): DTGVSQNPRHKITKRGQNVTFRCDPISEHNRLYWYRQTLGQGPEFLTYFQNEAQLEKSRLLSDRFSAERPKGSFSTLEIQRTEQGDSAMYLCASSTTREGAGYEQYFGPGTRLTVT.

V gene TRBV20-1 combines with J gene TRBJ2-3; unclear D gene. The CDR3 has 15 amino acids. Trimming shortened V by 0 bases and J by 0 bases, and 10 bases separated the two germline ends. CDR1 DFQATT and CDR2 SNEGSKA come from the germline V gene (reference sequence). CDR3 bases: TGCAGTGCTAGAGAACCTTACACAAGCACAGATACGCAGTATTTT. Its translation: CSAREPYTSTDTQYF.

V is TRBV27 and J is TRBJ2-5; maybe TRBD1 (6 bases). Germline CDR1 and CDR2: MNHEY and SMNVEV (reference sequence). CDR3 length equals 15 residues. The V end was cut by 4 bases, the J end by 2 bases, with 14 bases between. The CDR3 here is CASSSVQGLQETQYF. CDR3 coding DNA: TGTGCCAGCAGTTCCGTCCAGGGGCTTCAAGAGACCCAGTACTTC.

V gene TRBV20-1 combines with J gene TRBJ2-5; 12 positions agree with TRBD2. Germline values: CDR1 DFQATT, CDR2 SNEGSKA (reference sequence). The J segment lost 1 base and the V segment lost 5 bases, leaving 2 bases of the junction unmatched. This CDR3 has 14 amino acids. CDR3 residues: CSAGLAGTQETQYF. The CDR3 DNA reads TGCAGTGCTGGACTAGCGGGAACCCAAGAGACCCAGTACTTC.

At least ten counts were recorded for this clonotype. This sequence joins TRBV29-1 and TRBJ2-5; D remains ambiguous. V was clipped by 7 bases and J by 2 bases, with 8 bases between them. This CDR3 region has 11 residues. Germline values: CDR1 SQVTM, CDR2 ANQGSEA. Here the CDR3 DNA reads TGCAGCGGCACCGGTCAAGAGACCCAGTACTTC. It is translated as CSGTGQETQYF.

In its sample, this clonotype was seen a few times. The V gene is TRBV12-3 or TRBV12-4, the J gene TRBJ1-6, with D possibly being TRBD1 (6 bases). The V end lost 3 bases, the J end lost 7 bases, and 16 bases lay between the germline ends. The CDR3 is made up of 16 amino acids. The CDR3, as DNA: TGTGCCAGCAGTTTGAAAAAGGGACAAAGAAATTCACCCCTCCACTTT. Translating gives CASSLKKGQRNSPLHF.

This clonotype was seen ten or more times. This sequence joins TRBV7-9 and TRBJ2-5; D may be TRBD1 (6 bases). CDR3 size: 14 residues. Germline values: CDR1 SEHNR, CDR2 FQNEAQ (reference sequence). The V gene lost 2 bases and the J gene lost 0 bases, with 7 bases spanning the gap. CDR3 sequence (DNA): TGTGCCAGCAGCTTAAGGACAGACCAAGAGACCCAGTACTTC. As protein: CASSLRTDQETQYF. The entire variable domain, with the rest obtained from reference TRBV7-9 and TRBJ2-5, is as follows: DTGVSQNPRHKITKRGQNVTFRCDPISEHNRLYWYRQTLGQGPEFLTYFQNEAQLEKSRLLSDRFSAERPKGSFSTLEIQRTEQGDSAMYLCASSLRTDQETQYFGPGTRLLVL.

This sequence joins TRBV12-3 or TRBV12-4 and TRBJ2-7; 7 bases are shared with TRBD1. CDR3 length: 14 residues. Germline trimming cut 6 bases from V and 2 bases from J; bases unmatched to any gene: 7. This CDR3 reads CASSSDRVAYEQYF. CDR3 nucleotide sequence: TGTGCCAGCAGCTCCGACAGGGTAGCCTACGAGCAGTACTTC.

This clonotype was seen more than once but under ten times. V usage is TRBV18 and J usage is TRBJ2-5; D is ambiguous. The CDR3 runs 12 residues. Trimming took 1 base from V and 2 from J, leaving 2 bases between them. The germline V gene encodes CDR1 KGHSH and CDR2 LQKENI. CDR3 amino acids: CASSPRQETQYF. The DNA of the CDR3 is TGTGCCAGCTCACCACGACAAGAGACCCAGTACTTC. Drawing the rest from reference TRBV18 and TRBJ2-5, the complete variable domain is NAGVMQNPRHLVRRRGQEARLRCSPMKGHSHVYWYRQLPEEGLKFMVYLQKENIIDESGMPKERFSAEFPKEGPSILRIQQVVRGDSAAYFCASSPRQETQYFGPGTRLLVL.

This clonotype was picked up a small number of times. This chain connects TRBV7-6 to TRBJ2-3; D not certain. V lost 5 bases and J lost 1, with 16 bases in between. CDR1 and CDR2 from the germline V gene are SGHVS and FNYEAQ. The CDR3 is made up of 16 amino acids. CDR3 nucleotides: TGTGCCAGCAGCCCCAGATGGCGGACGGGCACAGATACGCAGTATTTT. Residues: CASSPRWRTGTDTQYF.

V is TRBV5-1 and J is TRBJ2-3; 12 nucleotides match TRBD2. V lost 3 bases, J lost 9 bases, and 8 bases stayed unmatched. This CDR3 spans 15 amino acids. CDR1 and CDR2 from the germline V gene are SGHRS and YFSETQ. The CDR3 reads CASSSGASGRVTQYF. The CDR3 DNA reads TGCGCCAGCAGCTCTGGGGCTAGCGGGAGGGTCACGCAGTATTTT. Looking up the rest from reference TRBV5-1 and TRBJ2-3 gives the full variable domain: KAGVTQTPRYLIKTRGQQVTLSCSPISGHRSVSWYQQTPGQGLQFLFEYFSETQRNKGNFPGRFSGRQFSNSRSEMNVSTLELGDSALYLCASSSGASGRVTQYFGPGTRLTVL.

This clonotype was picked up many times. This chain uses TRBV20-1 with TRBJ2-4; D perhaps matches TRBD1 (6 bases). Trimming took 5 bases from V and 1 from J, leaving 12 bases between them. The V gene's germline CDR1 is DFQATT and CDR2 SNEGSKA (reference sequence). The CDR3 is made up of 14 amino acids. The CDR3 DNA reads as TGCAGTGCTGCCCCACAGGGCGCCAAAAACATTCAGTACTTC. Translating gives CSAAPQGAKNIQYF.

A note on this clonotype: One end of the junction does not line up with germline, which may come from a read error. The chain couples TRBV4-2 to TRBJ2-7; D is perhaps TRBD1 (6 bases). Per germline, CDR1 LGHNA and CDR2 YNFKEQ. CDR3 length: 16 amino acids. This CDR3 reads CAISPDPGQNIYEQYF. The CDR3 DNA follows: TGTGCCATCAGCCCGGACCCGGGACAAAACATCTACGAGCAGTACTTC.